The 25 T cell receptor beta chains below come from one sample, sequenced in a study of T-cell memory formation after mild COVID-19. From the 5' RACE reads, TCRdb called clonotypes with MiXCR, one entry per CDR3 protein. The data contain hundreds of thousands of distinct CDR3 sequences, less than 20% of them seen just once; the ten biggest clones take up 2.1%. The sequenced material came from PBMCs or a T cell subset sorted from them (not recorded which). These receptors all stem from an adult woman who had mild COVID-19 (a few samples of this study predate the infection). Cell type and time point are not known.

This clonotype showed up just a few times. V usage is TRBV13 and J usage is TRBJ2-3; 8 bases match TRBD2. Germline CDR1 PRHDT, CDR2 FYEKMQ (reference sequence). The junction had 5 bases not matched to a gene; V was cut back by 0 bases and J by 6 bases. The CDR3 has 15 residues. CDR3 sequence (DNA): TGTGCCAGCAGCTTAGGCCTAAAGCGGGAGGATACGCAGTATTTT. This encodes CASSLGLKREDTQYF. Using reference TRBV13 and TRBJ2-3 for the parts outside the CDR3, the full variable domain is AAGVIQSPRHLIKEKRETATLKCYPIPRHDTVYWYQQGPGQDPQFLISFYEKMQSDKGSIPDRFSAQQFSDYHSELNMSSLELGDSALYFCASSLGLKREDTQYFGPGTRLTVL.

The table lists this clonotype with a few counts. In DNA form, the CDR3 reads TGTGCCAGCAGCGACAGGGGTTTGAGCCTCAACACTGAAGCTTTCTTT. This sequence encodes CASSDRGLSLNTEAFF. V usage is TRBV21-1 and J usage is TRBJ1-1. TRBV21-1 is flagged as a pseudogene. This CDR3 spans 16 amino acids.

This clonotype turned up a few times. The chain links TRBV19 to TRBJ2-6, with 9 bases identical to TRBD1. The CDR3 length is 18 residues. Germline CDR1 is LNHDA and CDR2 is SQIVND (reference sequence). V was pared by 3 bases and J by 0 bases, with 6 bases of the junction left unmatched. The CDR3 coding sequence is TGTGCCAGTAGTATGGGGACAGGGCTAACCTCTGGGGCCAACGTCCTGACTTTC. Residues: CASSMGTGLTSGANVLTF.

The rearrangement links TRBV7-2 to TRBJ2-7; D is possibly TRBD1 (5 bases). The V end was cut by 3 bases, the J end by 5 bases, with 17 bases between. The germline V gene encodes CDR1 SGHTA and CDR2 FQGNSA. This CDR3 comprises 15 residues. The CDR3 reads CASSFSAGPPDEQYF. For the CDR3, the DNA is TGTGCCAGCAGCTTTTCCGCAGGGCCGCCGGACGAGCAGTACTTC.

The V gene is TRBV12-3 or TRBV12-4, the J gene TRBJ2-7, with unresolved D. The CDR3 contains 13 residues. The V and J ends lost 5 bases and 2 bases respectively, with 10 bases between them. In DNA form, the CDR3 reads TGTGCCAGCAGTCACCATGACCCCTACGAGCAGTACTTC. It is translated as CASSHHDPYEQYF.

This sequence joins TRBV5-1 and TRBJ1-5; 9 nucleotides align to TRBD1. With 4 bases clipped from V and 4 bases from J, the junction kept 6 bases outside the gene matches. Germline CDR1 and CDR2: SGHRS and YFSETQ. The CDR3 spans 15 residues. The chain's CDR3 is CASSQTGTGNQPQHF. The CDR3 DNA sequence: TGCGCCAGCAGCCAAACCGGGACAGGGAATCAGCCCCAGCATTTT.

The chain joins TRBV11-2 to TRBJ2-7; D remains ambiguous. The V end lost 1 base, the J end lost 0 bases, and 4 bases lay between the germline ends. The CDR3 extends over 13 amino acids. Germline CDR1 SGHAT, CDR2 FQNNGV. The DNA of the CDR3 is TGTGCCAGCAGCTTAGTACTCTCCTACGAGCAGTACTTC. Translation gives CASSLVLSYEQYF.

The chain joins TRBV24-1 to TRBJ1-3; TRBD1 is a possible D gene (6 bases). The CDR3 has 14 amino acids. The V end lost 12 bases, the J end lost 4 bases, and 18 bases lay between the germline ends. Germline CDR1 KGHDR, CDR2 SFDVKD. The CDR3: CAAATGNAGNTIYF. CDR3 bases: TGTGCCGCGGCGACAGGAAATGCAGGAAACACCATATATTTT.

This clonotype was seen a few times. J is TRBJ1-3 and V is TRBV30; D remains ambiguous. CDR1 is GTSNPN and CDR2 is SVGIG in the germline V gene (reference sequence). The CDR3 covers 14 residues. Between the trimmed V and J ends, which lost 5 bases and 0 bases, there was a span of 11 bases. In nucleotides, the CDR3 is TGTGCCTGGCGCGAGTGGAGCTCTGGAAACACCATATATTTT. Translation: CAWREWSSGNTIYF.

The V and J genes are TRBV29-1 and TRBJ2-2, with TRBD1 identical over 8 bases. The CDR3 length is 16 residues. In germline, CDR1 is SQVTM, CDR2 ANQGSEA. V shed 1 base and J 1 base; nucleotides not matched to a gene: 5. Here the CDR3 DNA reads TGCAGCGTTGAAGTGGAGACAGGGGTGAACACCGGGGAGCTGTTTTTT. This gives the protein CSVEVETGVNTGELFF.

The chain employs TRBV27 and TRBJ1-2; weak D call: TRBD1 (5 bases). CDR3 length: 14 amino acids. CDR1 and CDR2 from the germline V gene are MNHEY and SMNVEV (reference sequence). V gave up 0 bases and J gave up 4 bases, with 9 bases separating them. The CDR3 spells CASSLSWGGYGYTF. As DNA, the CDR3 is TGTGCCAGCAGTTTATCATGGGGGGGCTATGGCTACACCTTC.

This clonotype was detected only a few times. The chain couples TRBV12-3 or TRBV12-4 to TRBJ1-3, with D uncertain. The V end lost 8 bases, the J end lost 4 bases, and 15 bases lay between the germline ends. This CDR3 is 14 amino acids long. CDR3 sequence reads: CASRSGVMGNTIYF. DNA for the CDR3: TGTGCCAGCCGCTCCGGGGTTATGGGAAACACCATATATTTT.

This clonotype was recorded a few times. CDR3 residues: CATSRGDRRLSQETQYF. The CDR3 bases are TGTGCCACCAGCAGGGGGGACAGGAGACTATCTCAAGAGACCCAGTACTTC. V and J are TRBV15 and TRBJ2-5; 8 bases fit TRBD1. This CDR3 region has 17 residues. Per germline, CDR1 LNHNV and CDR2 YYDKDF (reference sequence). V lost 3 bases to trimming and J lost 2 bases; unmatched junction nucleotides: 11. Supplemented by reference TRBV15 and TRBJ2-5, the full variable domain reads DAMVIQNPRYQVTQFGKPVTLSCSQTLNHNVMYWYQQKSSQAPKLLFHYYDKDFNNEADTPDNFQSRRPNTSFCFLDIRSPGLGDTAMYLCATSRGDRRLSQETQYFGPGTRLLVL.

The CDR3 protein is CASSLEPLPGRANYNEQFF. Here the CDR3 DNA reads TGCGCCAGCAGCTTGGAACCCCTCCCCGGGAGGGCCAACTACAATGAGCAGTTCTTC. V gene TRBV5-1 combines with J gene TRBJ2-1; 8 positions match TRBD2. The CDR3 spans 19 residues. Germline assignment: CDR1 SGHRS and CDR2 YFSETQ. V lost 0 bases and J lost 3; bases outside the gene matches: 14. Variable domain in full (rest from reference TRBV5-1 and TRBJ2-1): KAGVTQTPRYLIKTRGQQVTLSCSPISGHRSVSWYQQTPGQGLQFLFEYFSETQRNKGNFPGRFSGRQFSNSRSEMNVSTLELGDSALYLCASSLEPLPGRANYNEQFFGPGTRLTVL.

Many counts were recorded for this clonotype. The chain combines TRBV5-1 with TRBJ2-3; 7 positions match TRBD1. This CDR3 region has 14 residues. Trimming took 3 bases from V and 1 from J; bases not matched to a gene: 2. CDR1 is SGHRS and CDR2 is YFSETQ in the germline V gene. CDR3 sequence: CASSSGQGTDTQYF. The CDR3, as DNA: TGCGCCAGCAGCTCTGGACAGGGCACAGATACGCAGTATTTT.

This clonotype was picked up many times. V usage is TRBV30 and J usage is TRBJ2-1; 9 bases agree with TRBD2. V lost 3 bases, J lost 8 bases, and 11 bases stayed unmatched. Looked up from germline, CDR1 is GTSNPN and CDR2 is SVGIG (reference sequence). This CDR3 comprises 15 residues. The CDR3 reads CAWRTRREGRYEQFF. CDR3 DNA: TGTGCCTGGAGGACGAGGCGGGAGGGAAGGTATGAGCAGTTCTTC.

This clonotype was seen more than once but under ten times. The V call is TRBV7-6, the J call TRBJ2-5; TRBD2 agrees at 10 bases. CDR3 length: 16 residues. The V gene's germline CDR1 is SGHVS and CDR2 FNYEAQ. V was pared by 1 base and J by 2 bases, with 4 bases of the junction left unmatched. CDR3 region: CASSLGPSGGQETQYF. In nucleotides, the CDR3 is TGTGCCAGCAGCTTAGGGCCTAGCGGGGGACAAGAGACCCAGTACTTC.

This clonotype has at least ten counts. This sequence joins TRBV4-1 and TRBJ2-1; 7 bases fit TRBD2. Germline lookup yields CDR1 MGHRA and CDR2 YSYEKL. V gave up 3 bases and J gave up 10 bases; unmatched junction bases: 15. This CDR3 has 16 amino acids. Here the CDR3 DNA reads TGCGCCAGCAGCCAGGAAGGCGGCGGGGGAGTCAAAGAGCAGTTCTTC. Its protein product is CASSQEGGGGVKEQFF.

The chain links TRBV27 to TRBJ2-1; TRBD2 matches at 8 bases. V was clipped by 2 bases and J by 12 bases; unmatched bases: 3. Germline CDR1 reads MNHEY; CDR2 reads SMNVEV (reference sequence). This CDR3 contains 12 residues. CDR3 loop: CASSLRSGRQFF. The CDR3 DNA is TGTGCCAGCAGTTTACGAAGCGGGAGGCAGTTCTTC.

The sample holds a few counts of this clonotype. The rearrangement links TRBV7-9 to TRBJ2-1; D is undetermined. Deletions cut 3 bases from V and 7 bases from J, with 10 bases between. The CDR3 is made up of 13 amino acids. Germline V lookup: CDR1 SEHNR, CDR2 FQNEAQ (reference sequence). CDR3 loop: CASSLFNLNEQFF. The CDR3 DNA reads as TGTGCCAGCAGCTTGTTCAACCTTAATGAGCAGTTCTTC.

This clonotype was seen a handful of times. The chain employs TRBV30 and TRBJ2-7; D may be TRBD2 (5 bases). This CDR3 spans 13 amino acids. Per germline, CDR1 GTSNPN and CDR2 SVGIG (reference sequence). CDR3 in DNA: TGTGCGGCCACTCGGGATCCCAACTACGAGCAGTACTTC. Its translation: CAATRDPNYEQYF.

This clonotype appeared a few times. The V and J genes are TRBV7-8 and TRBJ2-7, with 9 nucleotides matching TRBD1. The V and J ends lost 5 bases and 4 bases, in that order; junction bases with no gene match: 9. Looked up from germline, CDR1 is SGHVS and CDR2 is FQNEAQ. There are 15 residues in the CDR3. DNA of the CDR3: TGTGCCAGCAGCACACAACAGGGGGCCAGTTACGAGCAGTACTTC. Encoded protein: CASSTQQGASYEQYF.

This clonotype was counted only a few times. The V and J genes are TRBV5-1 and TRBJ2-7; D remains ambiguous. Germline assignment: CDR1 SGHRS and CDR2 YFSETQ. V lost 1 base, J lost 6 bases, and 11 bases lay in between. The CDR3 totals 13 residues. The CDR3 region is CASSLSENGEQYF. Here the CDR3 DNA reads TGCGCCAGCAGCTTGTCGGAGAACGGCGAGCAGTACTTC.

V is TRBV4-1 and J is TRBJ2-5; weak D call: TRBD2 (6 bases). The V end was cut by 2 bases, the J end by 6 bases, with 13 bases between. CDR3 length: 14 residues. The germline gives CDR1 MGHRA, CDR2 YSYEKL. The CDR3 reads CASSQPTSLKTQYF. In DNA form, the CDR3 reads TGCGCCAGCAGCCAACCGACTAGTCTAAAGACCCAGTACTTC.

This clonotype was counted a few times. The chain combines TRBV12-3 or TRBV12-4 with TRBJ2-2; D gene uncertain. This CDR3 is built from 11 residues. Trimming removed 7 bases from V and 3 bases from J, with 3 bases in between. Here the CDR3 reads CASTDTGELFF. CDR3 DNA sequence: TGTGCCAGCACCGACACCGGGGAGCTGTTTTTT.